Listed below are T cell receptor beta chains from one sample, sequenced in a study of T cell responses to AZD1222 COVID-19 vaccine. The data were produced by immunoSEQ multiplex PCR, yet TCRdb's version contains in-frame clones alone and is incomplete. The sample holds 75,000 to 85,000 clones; roughly 88% are singletons and the top ten take approximately 1.3%. The material sequenced was peripheral blood, taken 28 days after the second AZD1222 dose. The receptors shown here come from an adult who received the AZD1222 COVID-19 vaccine. The CDR3 runs from the conserved cysteine through the conserved F or W. A D gene is named only where the DNA matches it firmly. Clone size appears in some rows only: once, few, many, or a class for an expanded clone.

>.|TRBJ2-7|TRBV3-1/TRBV3-2|TRBD1
TGTGCCAGCAGCCGACAGGGGGCCTACGAGCAGTACTTC
CASSRQGAYEQYF
>.|TRBJ2-7|TRBV4-3|.
TGCGCCAGCAGCCAAGAATCCGTCGGACTCTACGAGCAGTACTTC
CASSQESVGLYEQYF
>.|TRBJ2-4|TRBV3-1/TRBV3-2|TRBD2
TGTGCCAGCAGCCTGGGACTAGCGGCAAACATTCAGTACTTC
CASSLGLAANIQYF
>.|TRBJ1-2|TRBV19|.
TGTGCCAGTAGTGGTCGCTTTTACTCCACACACACGACAGTCTATGGCTACACCTTC
CASSGRFYSTHTTVYGYTF
>.|TRBJ1-2|TRBV3-1/TRBV3-2|.
TGTGCCAGCAGCCAGGGGGGGAGTTACTATGGCTACACCTTC
CASSQGGSYYGYTF
>.|TRBJ1-4|TRBV5-1|.
TGCGCCAGCAGCGACCTTGCAACTAATGAAAAACTGTTTTTT
CASSDLATNEKLFF
>few|TRBJ2-7|TRBV12-3/TRBV12-4|TRBD2
TGTGCCAGCAGGCAGCGGGGCTCCTACGAGCAGTACTTC
CASRQRGSYEQYF
>.|TRBJ1-2|TRBV7-9|.
TGTGCCAGCAGCCCGAGGACACCCCTCCCCTATGGCTACACCTTC
CASSPRTPLPYGYTF
>.|TRBJ2-1|TRBV30|TRBD2
TGTGCCTGGAGTAGTCGGGGGGGGTACAATGAGCAGTTCTTC
CAWSSRGGYNEQFF
>.|TRBJ2-7|TRBV10-3|TRBD2
TGTGCCACTGAAGCGGGGGGATCCTCCTACGAGCAGTACTTC
CATEAGGSSYEQYF
>.|TRBJ1-6|TRBV28|TRBD1
TGTGCCAGCAGTTTTTCGGGACAGGGCCTTCCACCCCTCCACTTT
CASSFSGQGLPPLHF
>.|TRBJ1-2|TRBV6-2/TRBV6-3|.
TGTGCCAGCAGTTACATGGACAGAGGCTACACCTTC
CASSYMDRGYTF
>.|TRBJ1-5|TRBV7-9|TRBD1
TGTGCCAGCAGCACTACAGGGGGTAGCAATCAGCCCCAGCATTTT
CASSTTGGSNQPQHF
>.|TRBJ2-5|TRBV28|.
TGTGCCAGCAGTTTAAGATATCCGGGGGAACAAGAGACCCAGTACTTC
CASSLRYPGEQETQYF
>.|TRBJ1-1|TRBV10-3|.
TGTGCCATCAGTCCCGGTACTGAAGCTTTCTTT
CAISPGTEAFF
>.|TRBJ1-1|TRBV6-2/TRBV6-3|.
TGTGCCAGCAGTTACCTAACCGACAGTACCACTGAAGCTTTCTTT
CASSYLTDSTTEAFF
>.|TRBJ2-6|TRBV5-1|.
TGCGCCAGCACCGAGACCTCTGGGGCCAACGTCCTGACTTTC
CASTETSGANVLTF
>.|TRBJ2-7|TRBV9|TRBD2
TGTGCCAGCAGCGTAGAAGACGGGGGGTCTTACGAGCAGTACTTC
CASSVEDGGSYEQYF
>.|TRBJ2-7|TRBV5-6|.
TGTGCCAGCAGCTTGGGGCAGGGGCCCGGCGAGCAGTACTTC
CASSLGQGPGEQYF
>.|TRBJ1-2|TRBV6-6|.
TGTGCCAGCAGTTACTCTGCAGTGCAGGGCTACACCTTC
CASSYSAVQGYTF
>.|TRBJ1-2|TRBV19|TRBD1
TGTGCCAGTAGGCAGGGGGACTATGGCTACACCTTC
CASRQGDYGYTF
>.|TRBJ1-1|TRBV29-1|.
TGCAGCGTTCGGAGACAGTTGAACACTGAAGCTTTCTTT
CSVRRQLNTEAFF
>.|TRBJ2-1|TRBV19|TRBD2
TGTGCCAGTAGAATACGCGGGGGGGGCGATGAGCAGTTCTTC
CASRIRGGGDEQFF
>once|TRBJ2-3|TRBV10-3|TRBD2
TGTGCCATCAAAGTGGCGGGGGGGAGCACAGATACGCAGTATTTT
CAIKVAGGSTDTQYF
>.|TRBJ2-7|TRBV7-2|TRBD1
TGTGCCAGCAGCTTGGGCATGGGGAGACAGGGTTATCGGCCCTACGAGCAGTACTTC
CASSLGMGRQGYRPYEQYF
>.|TRBJ1-3|TRBV28|.
TGTGCCAGCAGTTCCGTTGATAGAAACACCATATATTTT
CASSSVDRNTIYF
>.|TRBJ1-2|TRBV5-4|TRBD1
TGTGCCAGCAGCTTTCGGGACAGGGATGAGTACGCCTTC
CASSFRDRDEYAF